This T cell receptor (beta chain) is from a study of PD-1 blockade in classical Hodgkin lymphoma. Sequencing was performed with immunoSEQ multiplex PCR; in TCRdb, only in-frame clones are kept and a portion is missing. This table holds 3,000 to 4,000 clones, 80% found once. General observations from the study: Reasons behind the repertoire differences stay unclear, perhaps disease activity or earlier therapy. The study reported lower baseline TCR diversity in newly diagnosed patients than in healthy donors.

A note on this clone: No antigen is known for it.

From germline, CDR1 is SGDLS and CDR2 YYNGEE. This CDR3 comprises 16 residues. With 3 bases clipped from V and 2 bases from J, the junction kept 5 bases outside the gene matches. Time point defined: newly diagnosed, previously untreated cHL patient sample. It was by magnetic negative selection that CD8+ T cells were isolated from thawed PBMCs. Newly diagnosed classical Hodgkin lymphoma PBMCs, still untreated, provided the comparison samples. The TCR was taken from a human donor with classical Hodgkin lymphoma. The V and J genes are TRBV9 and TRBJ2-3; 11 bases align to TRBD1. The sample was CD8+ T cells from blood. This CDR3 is CASSAWTGGPTDTQYF. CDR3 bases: TGTGCCAGCAGCGCTTGGACAGGGGGCCCCACAGATACGCAGTATTTT.